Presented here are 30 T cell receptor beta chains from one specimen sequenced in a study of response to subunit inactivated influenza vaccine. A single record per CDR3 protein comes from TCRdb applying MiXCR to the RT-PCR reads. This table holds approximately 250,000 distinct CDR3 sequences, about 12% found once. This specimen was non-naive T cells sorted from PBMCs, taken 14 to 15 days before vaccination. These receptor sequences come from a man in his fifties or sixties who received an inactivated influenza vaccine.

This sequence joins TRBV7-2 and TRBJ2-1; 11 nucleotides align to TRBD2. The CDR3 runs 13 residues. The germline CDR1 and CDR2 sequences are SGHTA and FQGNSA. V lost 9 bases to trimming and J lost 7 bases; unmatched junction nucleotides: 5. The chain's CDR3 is CASGTSGWNEQFF. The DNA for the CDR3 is TGTGCCAGTGGGACTAGCGGATGGAATGAGCAGTTCTTC.

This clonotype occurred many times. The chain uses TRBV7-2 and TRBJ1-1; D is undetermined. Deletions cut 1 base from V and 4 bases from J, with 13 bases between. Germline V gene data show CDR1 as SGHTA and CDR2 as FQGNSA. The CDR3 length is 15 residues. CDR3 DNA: TGTGCCAGCAGCTTAGGGAGGGCGTCGAGCACTGAAGCTTTCTTT. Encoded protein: CASSLGRASSTEAFF.

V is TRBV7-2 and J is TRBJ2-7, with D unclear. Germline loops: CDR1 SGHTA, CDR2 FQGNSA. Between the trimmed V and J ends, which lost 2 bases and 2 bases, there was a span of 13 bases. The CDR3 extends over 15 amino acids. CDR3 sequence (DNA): TGTGCCAGCAGCTTATCGCGATCACCTCCCTACGAGCAGTACTTC. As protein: CASSLSRSPPYEQYF.

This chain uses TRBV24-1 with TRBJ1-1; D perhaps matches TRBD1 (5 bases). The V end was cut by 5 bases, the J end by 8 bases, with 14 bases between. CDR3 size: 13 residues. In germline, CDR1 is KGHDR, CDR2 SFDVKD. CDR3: CATSVGHRSEAFF. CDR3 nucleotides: TGTGCCACCAGTGTAGGACACAGGAGCGAAGCTTTCTTT.

CDR3 DNA: TGTGCCAGCAGCCAAGAAGGGACTAGCCAAGGTGAGCAGTTCTTC. Protein sequence: CASSQEGTSQGEQFF. The V and J genes are TRBV4-2 and TRBJ2-1, with TRBD2 matching 9 bases. V was clipped by 0 bases and J by 9 bases; unmatched bases: 6. The CDR3 is 15 residues long. Germline loops: CDR1 LGHNA, CDR2 YNFKEQ.

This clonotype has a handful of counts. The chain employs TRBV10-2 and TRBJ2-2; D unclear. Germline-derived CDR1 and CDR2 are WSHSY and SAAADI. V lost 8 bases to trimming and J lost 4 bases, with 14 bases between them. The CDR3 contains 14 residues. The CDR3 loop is CASGRESSTGELFF. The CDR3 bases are TGCGCCAGCGGACGAGAATCGTCCACCGGGGAGCTGTTTTTT.

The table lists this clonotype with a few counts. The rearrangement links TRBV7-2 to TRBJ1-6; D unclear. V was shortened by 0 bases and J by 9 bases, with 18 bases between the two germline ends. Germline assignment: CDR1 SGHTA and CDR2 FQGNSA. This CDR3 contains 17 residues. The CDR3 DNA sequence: TGTGCCAGCAGCTTAGCTACCCGGGCTAACATGGGTTCACCCCTCCACTTT. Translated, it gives CASSLATRANMGSPLHF.

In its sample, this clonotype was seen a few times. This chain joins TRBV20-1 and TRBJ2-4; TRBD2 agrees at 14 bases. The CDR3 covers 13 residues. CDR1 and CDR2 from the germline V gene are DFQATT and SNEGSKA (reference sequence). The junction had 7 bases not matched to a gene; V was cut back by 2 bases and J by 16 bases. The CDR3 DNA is TGCAGTGCTAGATCCCGGACTAGCGGGGGGTTATACTTC. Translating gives CSARSRTSGGLYF.

The CDR3, as DNA: TGTGCCAGCAGCCCGCGTGGGCGGGAGAGCTCCTACGAGCAGTACTTC. Translated: CASSPRGRESSYEQYF. The chain joins TRBV7-2 to TRBJ2-7, with TRBD2 identical over 7 bases. CDR3 size: 16 residues. Losses at the gene ends were 5 bases for V and 0 bases for J; bases not matched to a gene: 10. Germline V gene lookup returns CDR1 SGHTA and CDR2 FQGNSA.

The CDR3 spells CSATRTSGGPHEQYF. The DNA for the CDR3 is TGCAGTGCTACCCGGACTAGCGGGGGGCCCCACGAGCAGTACTTC. V is TRBV20-1 and J is TRBJ2-7; 14 positions match TRBD2. The J segment lost 5 bases and the V segment lost 4 bases, leaving 7 bases of the junction unmatched. This CDR3 is built from 15 residues. The germline V gene has CDR1 DFQATT and CDR2 SNEGSKA (reference sequence).

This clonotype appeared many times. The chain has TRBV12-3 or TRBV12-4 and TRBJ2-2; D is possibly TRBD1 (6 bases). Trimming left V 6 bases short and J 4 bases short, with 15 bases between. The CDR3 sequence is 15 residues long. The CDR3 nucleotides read TGTGCCAGCAGGACAAAATGGGGGCCCACCGGGGAGCTGTTTTTT. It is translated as CASRTKWGPTGELFF.

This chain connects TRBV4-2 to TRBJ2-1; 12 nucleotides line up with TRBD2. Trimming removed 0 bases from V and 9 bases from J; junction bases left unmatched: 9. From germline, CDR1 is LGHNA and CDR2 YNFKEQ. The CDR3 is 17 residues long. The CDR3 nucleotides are TGTGCCAGCAGCCAAGAATCGGGTGCTAGCGGGGGGGGTGAGCAGTTCTTC. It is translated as CASSQESGASGGGEQFF.

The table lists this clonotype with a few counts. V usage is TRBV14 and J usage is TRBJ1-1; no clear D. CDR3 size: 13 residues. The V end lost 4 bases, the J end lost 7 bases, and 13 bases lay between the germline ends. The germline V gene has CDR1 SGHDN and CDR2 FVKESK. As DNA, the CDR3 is TGTGCCAGCAGCCGAATCGCGAAGGTTGAAGCTTTCTTT. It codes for CASSRIAKVEAFF.

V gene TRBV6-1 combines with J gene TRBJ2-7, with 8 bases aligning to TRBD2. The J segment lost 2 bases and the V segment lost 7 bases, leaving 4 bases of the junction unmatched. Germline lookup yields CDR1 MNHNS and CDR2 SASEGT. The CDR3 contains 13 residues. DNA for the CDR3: TGTGCCAGCAAGGCGGGGGGAGCCTACGAGCAGTACTTC. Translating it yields CASKAGGAYEQYF.

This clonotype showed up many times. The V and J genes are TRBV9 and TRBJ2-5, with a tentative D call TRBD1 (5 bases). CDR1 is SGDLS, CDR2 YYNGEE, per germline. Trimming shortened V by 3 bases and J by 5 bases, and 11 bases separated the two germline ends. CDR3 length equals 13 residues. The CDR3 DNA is TGTGCCAGCAGCGAAGGGGCTTGGGAGACCCAGTACTTC. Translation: CASSEGAWETQYF.

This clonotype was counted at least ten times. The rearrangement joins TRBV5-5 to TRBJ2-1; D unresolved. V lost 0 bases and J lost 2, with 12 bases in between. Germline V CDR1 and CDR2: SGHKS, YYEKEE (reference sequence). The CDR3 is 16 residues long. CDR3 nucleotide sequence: TGTGCCAGCAGCTTGGCACTTGCGAAAGCCTACAATGAGCAGTTCTTC. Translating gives CASSLALAKAYNEQFF.

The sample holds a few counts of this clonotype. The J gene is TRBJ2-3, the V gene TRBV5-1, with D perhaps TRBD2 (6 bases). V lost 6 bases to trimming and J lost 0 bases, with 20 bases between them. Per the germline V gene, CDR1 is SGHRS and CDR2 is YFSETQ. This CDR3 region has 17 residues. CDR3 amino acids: CASTLGSGGTSTDTQYF. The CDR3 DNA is TGCGCCAGCACCCTGGGGAGCGGCGGGACGAGCACAGATACGCAGTATTTT.

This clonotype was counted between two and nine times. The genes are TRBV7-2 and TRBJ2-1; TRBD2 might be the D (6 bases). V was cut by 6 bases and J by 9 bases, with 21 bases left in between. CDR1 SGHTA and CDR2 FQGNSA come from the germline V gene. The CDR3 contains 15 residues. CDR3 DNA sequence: TGTGCCAGCAGTGACAAGCGGGCTCTTGGGTCTGAGCAGTTCTTC. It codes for CASSDKRALGSEQFF.

CDR3 protein: CASSPSSGGWETQYF. In DNA form, the CDR3 reads TGCGCCAGCAGCCCATCATCGGGGGGATGGGAGACCCAGTACTTC. The chain joins TRBV5-1 to TRBJ2-5; 7 nucleotides align to TRBD2. J lost 5 bases, V lost 4 bases, and 11 bases had no gene match. This CDR3 region has 15 residues. The germline V gene has CDR1 SGHRS and CDR2 YFSETQ.

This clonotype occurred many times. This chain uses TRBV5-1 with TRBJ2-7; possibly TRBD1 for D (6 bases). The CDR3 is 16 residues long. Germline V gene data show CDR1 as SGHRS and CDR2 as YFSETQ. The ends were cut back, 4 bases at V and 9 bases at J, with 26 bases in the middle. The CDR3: CASSGPIRGTLGRQYF. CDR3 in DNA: TGCGCCAGCAGCGGACCTATAAGGGGGACCCTGGGGAGGCAGTACTTC.

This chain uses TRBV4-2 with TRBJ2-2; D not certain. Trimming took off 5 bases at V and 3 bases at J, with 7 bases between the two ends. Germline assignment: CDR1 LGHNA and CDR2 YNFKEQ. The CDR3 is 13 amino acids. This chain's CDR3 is CASSTLDTGELFF. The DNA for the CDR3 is TGTGCCAGCAGCACCCTGGACACCGGGGAGCTGTTTTTT.

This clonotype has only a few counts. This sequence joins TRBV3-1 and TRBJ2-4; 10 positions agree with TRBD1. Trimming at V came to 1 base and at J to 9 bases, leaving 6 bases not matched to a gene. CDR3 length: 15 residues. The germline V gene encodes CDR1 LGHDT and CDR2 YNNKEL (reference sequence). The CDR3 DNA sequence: TGTGCCAGCAGCCAAGGACAGGGGGCGCCGGGCATTCAGTACTTC. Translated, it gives CASSQGQGAPGIQYF.

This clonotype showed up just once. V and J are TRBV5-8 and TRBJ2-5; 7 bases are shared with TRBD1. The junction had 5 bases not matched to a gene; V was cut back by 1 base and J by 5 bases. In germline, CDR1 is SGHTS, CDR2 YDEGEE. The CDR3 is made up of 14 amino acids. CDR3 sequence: CASSLSTGFETQYF. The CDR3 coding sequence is TGTGCCAGCAGCTTGTCGACAGGGTTTGAGACCCAGTACTTC.

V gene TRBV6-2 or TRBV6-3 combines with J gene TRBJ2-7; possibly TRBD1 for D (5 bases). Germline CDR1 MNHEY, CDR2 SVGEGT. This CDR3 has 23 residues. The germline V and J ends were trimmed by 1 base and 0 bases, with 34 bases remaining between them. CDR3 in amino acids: CASSYLGPRPETERQSTSYEQYF. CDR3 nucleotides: TGTGCCAGCAGTTACTTGGGCCCCCGACCTGAAACTGAACGACAGAGTACCTCCTACGAGCAGTACTTC.

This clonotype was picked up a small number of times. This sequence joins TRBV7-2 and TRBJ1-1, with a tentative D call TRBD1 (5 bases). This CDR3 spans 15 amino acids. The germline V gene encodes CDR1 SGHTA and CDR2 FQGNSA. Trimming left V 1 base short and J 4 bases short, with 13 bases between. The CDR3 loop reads CASSLERGLGTEAFF. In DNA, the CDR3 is TGTGCCAGCAGCTTAGAGCGGGGCCTGGGCACTGAAGCTTTCTTT.

The CDR3 DNA reads as TGCAGCGTTGAGCGGGGGGGCAATGAGCAGTTCTTC. Translation: CSVERGGNEQFF. V gene TRBV29-1 combines with J gene TRBJ2-1, with 9 nucleotides matching TRBD2. The CDR3 sequence is 12 residues long. CDR1 and CDR2 from the germline V gene are SQVTM and ANQGSEA. J lost 6 bases, V lost 3 bases, and 0 bases had no gene match.

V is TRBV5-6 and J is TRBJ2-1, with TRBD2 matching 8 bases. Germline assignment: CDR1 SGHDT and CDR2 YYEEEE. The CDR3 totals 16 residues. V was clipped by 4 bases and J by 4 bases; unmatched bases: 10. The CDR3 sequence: CASSLTGTRGYNEQFF. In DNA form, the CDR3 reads TGTGCCAGCAGCCTAACCGGGACTAGAGGATACAATGAGCAGTTCTTC.

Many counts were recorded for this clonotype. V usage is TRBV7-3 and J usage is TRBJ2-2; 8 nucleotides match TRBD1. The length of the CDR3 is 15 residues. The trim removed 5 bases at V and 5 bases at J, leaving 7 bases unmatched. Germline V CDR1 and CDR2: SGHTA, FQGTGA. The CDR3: CASSPTGGRTGELFF. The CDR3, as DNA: TGTGCCAGCAGCCCAACAGGGGGTAGAACCGGGGAGCTGTTTTTT.

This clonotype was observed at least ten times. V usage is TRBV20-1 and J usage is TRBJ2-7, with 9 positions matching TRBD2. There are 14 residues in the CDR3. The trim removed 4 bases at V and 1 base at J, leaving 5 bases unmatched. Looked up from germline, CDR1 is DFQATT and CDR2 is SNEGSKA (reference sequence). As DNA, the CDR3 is TGCAGTGCTATGGCGACTAGCGGTTCCTACGAGCAGTACTTC. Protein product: CSAMATSGSYEQYF.

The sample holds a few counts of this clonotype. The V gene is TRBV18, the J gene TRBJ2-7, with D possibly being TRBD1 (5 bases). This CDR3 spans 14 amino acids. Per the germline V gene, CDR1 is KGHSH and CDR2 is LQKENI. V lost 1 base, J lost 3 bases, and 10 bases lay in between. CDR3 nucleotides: TGTGCCAGCTCACCACAACAGGAGCGCTACGAGCAGTACTTC. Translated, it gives CASSPQQERYEQYF.